The 3 T cell receptor beta chains below were found in one sample sequenced in a study of spatial heterogeneity in lung cancer. Time point in this sample: sample taken at primary tumor resection. The authors sequenced whole RNA from tumor, nontumor lung or frozen PBMC without sorting. Via MiXCR, TCRdb re-called the 5' RACE reads, giving one row per CDR3 protein. This sample has more than 35,000 distinct CDR3 sequences, with approximately 5.2% found just once. The sample in question was PBMCs, obtained at surgery. The receptors were gathered from a female donor with early-stage non-small cell lung cancer.

This clonotype occurred a few times. The chain links TRBV10-3 to TRBJ1-5; 9 bases line up with TRBD1. The V gene end was trimmed by 3 bases and the J gene end by 5 bases; junction bases not matched to a gene: 5. Per germline, CDR1 ENHRY and CDR2 SYGVKD. The CDR3 is 15 residues long. CDR3 in amino acids: CAISDTNRGHQPQHF. In DNA form, the CDR3 reads TGTGCCATCAGTGACACCAACAGGGGGCATCAGCCCCAGCATTTT.

This clonotype has a handful of counts. The chain links TRBV3-1 to TRBJ1-1; 7 nucleotides match TRBD1. Germline loops: CDR1 LGHDT, CDR2 YNNKEL (reference sequence). With 6 bases clipped from V and 0 bases from J, the junction kept 10 bases outside the gene matches. This CDR3 is 16 amino acids long. This CDR3 is CASRLTGTVMNTEAFF. The CDR3 DNA reads TGTGCCAGCAGGCTTACAGGGACAGTTATGAACACTGAAGCTTTCTTT. The full variable domain, with the rest looked up from reference TRBV3-1 and TRBJ1-1, is DTAVSQTPKYLVTQMGNDKSIKCEQNLGHDTMYWYKQDSKKFLKIMFSYNNKELIINETVPNRFSPKSPDKAHLNLHINSLELGDSAVYFCASRLTGTVMNTEAFFGQGTRLTVV.

This sequence joins TRBV19 and TRBJ1-2; D not resolved. This CDR3 comprises 11 residues. With 3 bases removed from V and 9 bases from J, the gap between germline ends came to 8 bases. Germline values: CDR1 LNHDA, CDR2 SQIVND (reference sequence). Written as DNA, the CDR3 is TGTGCCAGTAGTATCGCGAGCAGCTACACCTTC. This encodes CASSIASSYTF.